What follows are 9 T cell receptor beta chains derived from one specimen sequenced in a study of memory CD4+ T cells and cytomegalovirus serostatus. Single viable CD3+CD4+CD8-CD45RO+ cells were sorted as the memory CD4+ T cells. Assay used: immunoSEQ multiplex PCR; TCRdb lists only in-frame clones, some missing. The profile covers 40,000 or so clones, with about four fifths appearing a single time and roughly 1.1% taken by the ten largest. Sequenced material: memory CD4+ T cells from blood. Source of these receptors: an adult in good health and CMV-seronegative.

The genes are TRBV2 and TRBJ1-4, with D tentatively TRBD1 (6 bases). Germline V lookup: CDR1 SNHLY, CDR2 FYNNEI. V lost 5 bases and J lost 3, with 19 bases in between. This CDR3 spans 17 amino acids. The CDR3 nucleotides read TGTGCCAGCAGTTGGACAGCGTTGGCTGCGGCTAATGAAAAACTGTTTTTT. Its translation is CASSWTALAAANEKLFF.

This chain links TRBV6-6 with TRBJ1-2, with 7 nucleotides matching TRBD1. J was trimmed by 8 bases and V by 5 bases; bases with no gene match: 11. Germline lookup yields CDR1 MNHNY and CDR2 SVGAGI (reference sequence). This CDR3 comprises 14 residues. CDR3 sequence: CASSRSQGSEGYTF. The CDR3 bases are TGTGCCAGCAGTCGCTCACAGGGGAGTGAGGGCTACACCTTC.

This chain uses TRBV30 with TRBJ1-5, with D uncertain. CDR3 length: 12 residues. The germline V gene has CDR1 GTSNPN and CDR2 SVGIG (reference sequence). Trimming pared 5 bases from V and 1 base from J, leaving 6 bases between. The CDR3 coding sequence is TGTGCCTGGGGCGGGAGCAATCAGCCCCAGCATTTT. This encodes CAWGGSNQPQHF.

The CDR3 loop reads CASSSLTGELFF. CDR3 DNA: TGTGCCAGCAGCTCCCTCACCGGGGAGCTGTTTTTT. The chain joins TRBV5-6 to TRBJ2-2, with unresolved D. The CDR3 runs 12 residues. V shed 3 bases and J shed 4 bases, with 4 bases lying between them. Germline V lookup: CDR1 SGHDT, CDR2 YYEEEE.

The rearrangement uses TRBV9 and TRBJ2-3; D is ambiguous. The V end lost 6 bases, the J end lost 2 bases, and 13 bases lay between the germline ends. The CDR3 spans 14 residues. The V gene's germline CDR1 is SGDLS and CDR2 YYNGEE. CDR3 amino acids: CASTLGPATDTQYF. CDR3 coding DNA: TGTGCCAGCACCTTGGGCCCAGCCACAGATACGCAGTATTTT.

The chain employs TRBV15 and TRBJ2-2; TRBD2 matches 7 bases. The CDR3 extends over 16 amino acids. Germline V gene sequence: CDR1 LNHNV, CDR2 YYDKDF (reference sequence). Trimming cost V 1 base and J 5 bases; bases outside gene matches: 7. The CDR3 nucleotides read TGTGCCACCAGCAGAGGGGGGGGTGGTGATACCGGGGAGCTGTTTTTT. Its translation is CATSRGGGGDTGELFF. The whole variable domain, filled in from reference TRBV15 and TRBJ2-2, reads DAMVIQNPRYQVTQFGKPVTLSCSQTLNHNVMYWYQQKSSQAPKLLFHYYDKDFNNEADTPDNFQSRRPNTSFCFLDIRSPGLGDTAMYLCATSRGGGGDTGELFFGEGSRLTVL.

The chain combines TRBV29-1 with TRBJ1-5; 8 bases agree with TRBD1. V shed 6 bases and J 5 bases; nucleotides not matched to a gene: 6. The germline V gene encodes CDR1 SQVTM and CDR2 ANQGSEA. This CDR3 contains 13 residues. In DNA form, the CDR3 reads TGCAGCGTGGCCAGGGGGCGCGATCAGCCCCAGCATTTT. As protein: CSVARGRDQPQHF. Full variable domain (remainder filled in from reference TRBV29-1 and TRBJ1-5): SAVISQKPSRDICQRGTSLTIQCQVDSQVTMMFWYRQQPGQSLTLIATANQGSEATYESGFVIDKFPISRPNLTFSTLTVSNMSPEDSSIYLCSVARGRDQPQHFGDGTRLSIL.

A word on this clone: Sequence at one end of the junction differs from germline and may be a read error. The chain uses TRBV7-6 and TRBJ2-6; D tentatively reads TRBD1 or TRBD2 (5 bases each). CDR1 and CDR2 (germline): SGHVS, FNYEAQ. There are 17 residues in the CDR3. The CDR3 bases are TGTGCCAGCAGCTTAGTCGCAGGGAGCTCTGGGGCCAACGTCCTGACTTTT. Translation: CASSLVAGSSGANVLTF.

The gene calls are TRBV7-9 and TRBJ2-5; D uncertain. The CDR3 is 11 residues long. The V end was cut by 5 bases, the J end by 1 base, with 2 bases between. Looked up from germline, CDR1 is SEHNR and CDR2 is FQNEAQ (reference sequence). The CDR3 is CASSPQETQYF. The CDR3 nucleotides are TGTGCCAGCAGCCCCCAAGAGACCCAGTACTTC.